The T cell receptor beta chain described here comes from a study of Japanese encephalitis immunity and Zika vaccine responses (dated by TCRdb to about 2021). Background for the entire study: The included participants were given three 5.0 ug doses of alum-adjuvanted ZPIV at weeks 0, 4 and 28. Two to three months ahead of the first ZPIV dose, roughly twelve participants were given JEV vaccine (IXIARO) as a two-dose regimen with the doses 28 days apart. Eleven to twelve participants received one dose of YFV vaccine (YF-VAX) before ZPIV, and about 9 participants were flavivirus-naive. Over five representative participants per pre-vaccination group were picked for TCR sequencing, using samples from week 52 and from week 0, the point after pre-vaccination but before ZPIV. TCR repertoires from three flavivirus-naive individuals were also analyzed at weeks 2, 6 and 52 after the start of ZPIV vaccination. The stimulations used peptide pools from ZIKV structural proteins divided into flavivirus-conserved and non-conserved sets, or JEV or YFV peptides that matched the pre-vaccination. ZIKV peptides were 15-mers overlapping by 11 residues, selected for NetMHCpan/NetMHCII-predicted epitopes with affinity below 50 nM. The study tested whether CD4 T cell responses to the Zika vaccine were shaped by prior Japanese encephalitis virus (JEV) or yellow fever virus (YFV) vaccination.

PBMCs were labeled with CellTrace CFSE and cultured for five to six days in RPMI with 8% human serum plus peptide pools at roughly 1 ug/mL each. Unfixed proliferating CD4 T cells were sorted on a BD FACSAria as live CD56-CD19-CD16-CD3+CD4+ CFSE-low cells. The enrolled adults were healthy and tested seronegative for ZIKV, JEV, YFV, DENV and WNV on microneutralization screening. Samples came from a phase 1, double-blinded, randomized, placebo-controlled trial of an alum-adjuvanted Zika purified-inactivated virus (ZPIV) vaccine. Peripheral blood mononuclear cells were isolated by standard procedure and were kept frozen in liquid nitrogen until use. Libraries were made using 5' RACE. Before sequencing, the TCRbeta libraries were pooled in proportion to the number of cells sorted for each library. Total RNA was extracted from the sorted cells with RNAzol RT, and cDNA was synthesized using an oligo(dT) primer and a template-switching oligo. Using Kapa HiFi, PCR amplified the TCRbeta V-CDR3-J region between a SMARTer oligo primer and a TCRbeta constant-region primer. Illumina adaptors and sample-specific index barcodes were added in a second PCR, with HighPrep bead cleanup and a Bioanalyzer check confirming a band of roughly 650 bp. Libraries were sequenced on an Illumina MiSeq with 2x151 bp paired-end reads. In the authors' own workflow: Reads were demultiplexed with an in-house Java program, and MiXCR assigned TCRbeta annotations and counted clonotypes. To assess repertoire overlap, Morisita-Horn indices from the R package vegan were used, along with UPGMA clustering and Circos plots of recurring clonotypes. Shannon diversity and richness were normalized to the highest possible value given the input cell numbers, yielding values from 0 to 1. CDR3beta sequences were aligned with MUSCLE, distances computed with SeqinR, and multidimensional scaling plotted in R. The public reads were run again by TCRdb, first through fastp at Q25 and then through MiXCR, and only productive beta chains were kept. When rows share a CDR3 protein, they turn into one entry using the most common DNA and genes. The authors' filters were not applied to this entry. The sample table holds about 470 distinct CDR3 sequences, of which 6% to 8% were seen once. The ten largest clones add up to approximately 26% of the sample.

Broad study findings and their caveats: Only a few individuals showed CD8 T cell responses to ZIKV peptide pools, and those responses were very low in magnitude. Samples clustered by participant with no similarity between individuals, suggesting no public TCRs were detected. Peptide-pool deconvolution was not performed because of sample size limitations, and consequently the individual peptides driving cross-reactive responses were not identified. Only a subset of trial participants with three doses and adequate samples was analyzed, not the entire vaccinated cohort. In JEV-pre-vaccinated donors, the repertoire richness of CD4 T cells responding to conserved ZIKV epitopes dropped significantly after ZPIV. Compared with YFV-pre-vaccinated donors, JEV-pre-vaccinated donors had higher repertoire similarity across time-points and stimulations, indicating that more clonotypes were common to ZIKV and JEV stimulation.

The CDR3 sequence holds 14 residues, the cysteine and phenylalanine included. Only the CDR3 DNA is retained, 42 bases long and in frame from the first base. V sheds 5 bases and J sheds 6 bases, leaving 16 bases between their ends. CDR1 and CDR2 were assigned from the germline V gene as LGHNA and YSLEER. Relative to its sample, this clonotype is medium-sized (0.01 to 0.1%). No much larger clonotype is one base removed from it; base qualities were not supplied. This sequence originates from an adult man who received an inactivated Zika virus vaccine. The rearranged segments are TRBV4-3 and TRBJ1-1; no D gene is confidently identified. The sequences come from antigen-activated CD4+ T cells from blood, cultured, collected during a Zika inactivated vaccine study. The nucleotide sequence reads as follows: TGCGCCAGCAGCTTTGGACGCGAGGCCGCTGAAGCTTTCTTT. Its amino acids are CASSFGREAAEAFF.